The 14 T cell receptor beta chains listed next were all sequenced from one sample in a study of control samples from healthy donors and cancer patients. The assay was immunoSEQ multiplex PCR, and TCRdb's table has in-frame clones only and misses some. Of about 150,000 clones in the sample, more than 85% are singletons; the top ten hold just over 2%. The material sequenced was blood. The source is a woman aged 40 to 50 in good health.

The rearrangement joins TRBV5-1 to TRBJ2-1; 7 nucleotides align to TRBD1. V trimming: 0 bases; J trimming: 5 bases; junction bases outside the gene matches: 5. Germline V gives CDR1 SGHRS, CDR2 YFSETQ. There are 15 residues in the CDR3. CDR3 in DNA: TGCGCCAGCAGCTTGGTTCAGGGGGTAGACAATGAGCAGTTCTTC. It translates to CASSLVQGVDNEQFF.

This sequence joins TRBV12-3 or TRBV12-4 and TRBJ1-1, with D tentatively TRBD1 (6 bases). Between the trimmed V and J ends, which lost 5 bases and 4 bases, there was a span of 11 bases. The CDR3 totals 13 residues. The CDR3 spells CASSGGAGTEAFF. As DNA, the CDR3 is TGTGCCAGCAGTGGGGGGGCCGGCACTGAAGCTTTCTTT.

J is TRBJ1-2 and V is TRBV6-6; 9 bases are shared with TRBD1. After removal of 2 bases from V and 8 bases from J, the junction contained 9 bases not matched to a gene. Germline V gene lookup returns CDR1 MNHNY and CDR2 SVGAGI (reference sequence). The CDR3 contains 15 residues. CDR3 residues: CASSYTSGTGIGYTF. The CDR3 DNA sequence: TGTGCCAGCAGTTACACTTCCGGGACAGGGATCGGCTACACCTTC.

This clone showed up just a few times. The chain is built from TRBV7-8 and TRBJ2-5, with 14 bases matching TRBD2. CDR3 length equals 15 residues. J lost 5 bases, V lost 5 bases, and 4 bases had no gene match. Germline-derived CDR1 and CDR2 are SGHVS and FQNEAQ. CDR3 coding DNA: TGTGCCAGCAGCGAGACTAGCGGGGGGGTTGAGACCCAGTACTTC. Protein product: CASSETSGGVETQYF.

In DNA, the CDR3 is TGTGCCAGCAGCCTTGAGTCGCCGACAGGATCACCCCTCCACTTT. Protein: CASSLESPTGSPLHF. The chain has TRBV5-4 and TRBJ1-6, with D possibly TRBD1 on 6 matching bases. The V gene lost 4 bases and the J gene lost 10 bases, with 18 bases spanning the gap. Germline loops: CDR1 SGHNT, CDR2 YYREEE (reference sequence). CDR3 length: 15 residues.

V is TRBV5-4 and J is TRBJ1-2; possibly TRBD1 for D (6 bases). V lost 4 bases to trimming and J lost 3 bases, with 7 bases between them. CDR3 length equals 12 residues. Looked up from germline, CDR1 is SGHNT and CDR2 is YYREEE (reference sequence). In DNA, the CDR3 is TGTGCCAGCAGCCCAGGGGACTATGGCTACACCTTC. Its translation is CASSPGDYGYTF.

The chain has TRBV5-1 and TRBJ1-6; D may be TRBD1 (5 bases). Germline assignment: CDR1 SGHRS and CDR2 YFSETQ. This CDR3 comprises 15 residues. V lost 4 bases and J lost 9, with 17 bases in between. CDR3 protein: CASSPRVSGVSPLHF. CDR3 DNA: TGCGCCAGCAGCCCCAGGGTTTCGGGGGTTTCACCCCTCCACTTT. The full variable domain, in which reference TRBV5-1 and TRBJ1-6 provide the parts outside the CDR3, is KAGVTQTPRYLIKTRGQQVTLSCSPISGHRSVSWYQQTPGQGLQFLFEYFSETQRNKGNFPGRFSGRQFSNSRSEMNVSTLELGDSALYLCASSPRVSGVSPLHFGNGTRLTVT.

There are a few counts of this clone. The rearrangement links TRBV5-4 to TRBJ2-1; 15 nucleotides align to TRBD2. The CDR3 contains 19 residues. CDR1 SGHNT and CDR2 YYREEE come from the germline V gene (reference sequence). The trim removed 3 bases at V and 2 bases at J, leaving 9 bases unmatched. The CDR3 DNA follows: TGTGCCAGCAGCTCTACCGGGACTAGCGGGGGGTCCGCCTACAATGAGCAGTTCTTC. Protein sequence: CASSSTGTSGGSAYNEQFF.

Notes on this clone: Other DNA sequences within the sample encode an identical CDR3. The rearrangement links TRBV19 to TRBJ1-6, with a tentative D call TRBD1 (5 bases). The V end was cut by 3 bases, the J end by 1 base, with 7 bases between. The CDR3 sequence is 15 residues long. Looked up from germline, CDR1 is LNHDA and CDR2 is SQIVND (reference sequence). The CDR3 loop is CASSIGGSYNSPLHF. CDR3 sequence (DNA): TGTGCCAGTAGTATCGGGGGTTCCTATAATTCACCCCTCCACTTT.

The rearrangement uses TRBV28 and TRBJ2-7; D is undetermined. In germline, CDR1 is MDHEN, CDR2 SYDVKM. CDR3 size: 13 residues. V gave up 5 bases and J gave up 2 bases, with 10 bases separating them. CDR3 in DNA: TGTGCCAGCAGTCGTACACCTACCTACGAGCAGTACTTC. This sequence encodes CASSRTPTYEQYF.

This clone appeared a single time. The V and J genes are TRBV19 and TRBJ2-5, with TRBD2 matching 12 bases. CDR3 length: 16 residues. Germline V gives CDR1 LNHDA, CDR2 SQIVND (reference sequence). V lost 5 bases, J lost 4 bases, and 8 bases stayed unmatched. CDR3 bases: TGTGCCAGTAGTGTCTCCGGGACTAGCGGGCCAGAGACCCAGTACTTC. It specifies CASSVSGTSGPETQYF.

V and J are TRBV6-1 and TRBJ1-2, with 7 positions matching TRBD1. Germline V gene lookup returns CDR1 MNHNS and CDR2 SASEGT. With V trimmed by 4 bases and J by 3 bases, 11 bases remained unmatched. This CDR3 region has 16 residues. CDR3 DNA sequence: TGTGCCAGCAGTGCCGCTGCCGGGACAGTTTACTATGGCTACACCTTC. Its protein product is CASSAAAGTVYYGYTF.

This clone was found a few times. This rearrangement joins TRBV14 to TRBJ1-2, with 7 bases lining up with TRBD1. Germline lookup yields CDR1 SGHDN and CDR2 FVKESK. This CDR3 is 15 amino acids long. With 2 bases clipped from V and 5 bases from J, the junction kept 8 bases outside the gene matches. CDR3 nucleotide sequence: TGTGCCAGCAGCCAACTGACAGGGCCCCTTTATGGCTACACCTTC. Translation: CASSQLTGPLYGYTF.

This rearrangement joins TRBV19 to TRBJ1-1; weak D call: TRBD1 (5 bases). CDR3 length: 16 residues. V dropped 0 bases and J dropped 7 bases, with 18 bases sitting between them. Germline CDR1 LNHDA, CDR2 SQIVND (reference sequence). The DNA of the CDR3 is TGTGCCAGTAGTATAGATCGCCACGGGGGAGAGGGTGAAGCTTTCTTT. Its translation is CASSIDRHGGEGEAFF.